These 4 T cell receptor beta chains came from one sample sequenced in a study of siplizumab effects on memory and regulatory T cells. Clones were sequenced by immunoSEQ multiplex PCR, and TCRdb holds only the in-frame ones, with some missing. The sample has some 88,000 clones, approximately 90% seen once. The sequencing sample was made of CD4+ T cells sorted from blood. Receptors originate from a human donor in good health.

This clone came up once. The chain couples TRBV19 to TRBJ2-7, with 7 nucleotides matching TRBD1. The germline V gene encodes CDR1 LNHDA and CDR2 SQIVND (reference sequence). The V and J ends lost 5 bases and 2 bases, in that order; junction bases with no gene match: 6. The CDR3 is 14 residues long. The CDR3 DNA is TGTGCCAGTAGTCAAACGCAGGGGGCCTACGAGCAGTACTTC. Amino acid sequence: CASSQTQGAYEQYF.

The chain links TRBV9 to TRBJ2-1, with a weak D call TRBD2 (6 bases). Germline V gene lookup returns CDR1 SGDLS and CDR2 YYNGEE. The CDR3 has 14 amino acids. V lost 6 bases to trimming and J lost 2 bases, with 12 bases between them. The CDR3 loop is CASNAGPAYNEQFF. CDR3 coding DNA: TGTGCCAGCAACGCGGGGCCTGCCTACAATGAGCAGTTCTTC. The full variable domain, with the rest looked up from reference TRBV9 and TRBJ2-1, is DSGVTQTPKHLITATGQRVTLRCSPRSGDLSVYWYQQSLDQGLQFLIQYYNGEERAKGNILERFSAQQFPDLHSELNLSSLELGDSALYFCASNAGPAYNEQFFGPGTRLTVL.

The chain uses TRBV5-1 and TRBJ2-1; 7 nucleotides line up with TRBD1. This CDR3 region has 15 residues. Germline V CDR1 and CDR2: SGHRS, YFSETQ. J was trimmed by 0 bases and V by 0 bases; bases with no gene match: 0. The CDR3 loop is CASSLGQGSYNEQFF. The CDR3, as DNA: TGCGCCAGCAGCTTGGGACAGGGCTCCTACAATGAGCAGTTCTTC. The full variable domain, completed using reference TRBV5-1 and TRBJ2-1, is KAGVTQTPRYLIKTRGQQVTLSCSPISGHRSVSWYQQTPGQGLQFLFEYFSETQRNKGNFPGRFSGRQFSNSRSEMNVSTLELGDSALYLCASSLGQGSYNEQFFGPGTRLTVL.

This sequence joins TRBV18 and TRBJ2-2; D not resolved. This CDR3 is built from 13 residues. The V gene lost 3 bases and the J gene lost 1 base, with 3 bases spanning the gap. The germline gives CDR1 KGHSH, CDR2 LQKENI. The CDR3 DNA reads TGTGCCAGCTCACCGGGGAACACCGGGGAGCTGTTTTTT. Translating gives CASSPGNTGELFF.